This entry is about one T cell receptor beta chain. The antigen is not known. BIOMED2 TRB-A/B primer pools were used in multiplex TRB PCR. Each CDR3 protein gets one entry after TCRdb re-called the multiplex PCR reads with MiXCR. Of 7,000 or so distinct CDR3 sequences listed, less than 30% are singletons. These data belong to a study of T and B cells in COVID-19 patients. Blood genomic DNA input for TRB amplification was about 250-500 ng. Germline V gene lookup returns CDR1 MNHEY and CDR2 SVGAGI. V lost 6 bases to trimming and J lost 8 bases, with 17 bases between them. This CDR3 spans 14 amino acids. Findings and limits, study-wide: Patients with COVID-19 reportedly showed strongly skewed T cell receptor beta variable and joining gene usage. The recovered cohort had under 3,000 exclusive TCR clusters, including over 30 low generation probability clusters.

The sequence was collected from a human donor with active COVID-19. The rearrangement joins TRBV6-5 to TRBJ2-1; D might be TRBD2 (6 bases). The sample was blood. CDR3 coding DNA: TGTGCCAGCAGCCGGAGGGCCCGACACGATGAGCAGTTCTTC. Its translation is CASSRRARHDEQFF.